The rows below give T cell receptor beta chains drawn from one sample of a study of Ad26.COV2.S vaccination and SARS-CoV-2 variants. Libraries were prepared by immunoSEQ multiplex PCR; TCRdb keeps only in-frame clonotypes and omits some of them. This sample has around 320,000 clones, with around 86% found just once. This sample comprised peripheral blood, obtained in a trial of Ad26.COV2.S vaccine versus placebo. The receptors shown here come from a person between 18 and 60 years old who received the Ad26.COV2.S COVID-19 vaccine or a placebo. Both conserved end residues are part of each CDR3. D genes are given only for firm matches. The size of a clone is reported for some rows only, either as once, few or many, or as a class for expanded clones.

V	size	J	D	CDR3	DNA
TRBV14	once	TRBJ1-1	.	CASSPGQNTEAFF	TGTGCCAGCAGCCCCGGACAGAACACTGAAGCTTTCTTT
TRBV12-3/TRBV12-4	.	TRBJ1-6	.	CASSLQLNSPLHF	TGTGCCAGCAGTTTACAGCTGAATTCACCCCTCCACTTT
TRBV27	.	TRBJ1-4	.	CASSLNRWEERGKLFF	TGTGCCAGCAGTTTAAACCGGTGGGAAGAGAGGGGAAAACTGTTTTTT
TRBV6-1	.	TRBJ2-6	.	CASIDRRVLTF	TGTGCCAGCATCGACAGGAGGGTCCTGACTTTC
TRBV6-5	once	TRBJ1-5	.	CASSYSRQYSNQPQHF	TGTGCCAGCAGTTACTCGAGACAGTATAGCAATCAGCCCCAGCATTTT
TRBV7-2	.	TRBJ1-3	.	CASQGTGNTIYF	TGTGCCAGCCAGGGAACTGGAAACACCATATATTTT
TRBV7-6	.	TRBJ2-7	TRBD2	CASSPSGGPHYEQYF	TGTGCCAGCAGCCCGAGCGGGGGGCCTCACTACGAGCAGTACTTC
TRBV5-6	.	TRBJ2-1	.	CASSYRRGVDEQFF	TGTGCCAGCAGCTATCGACGCGGGGTCGATGAGCAGTTCTTC
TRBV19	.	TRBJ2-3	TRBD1	CASSTDRASYTQYF	TGTGCCAGTAGTACCGACAGGGCTAGTTATACGCAGTATTTT
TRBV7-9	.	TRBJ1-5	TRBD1	CASSSGQGFNQPQHF	TGTGCCAGCAGCTCGGGACAGGGGTTCAATCAGCCCCAGCATTTT
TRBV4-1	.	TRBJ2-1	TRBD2	CASSQILTGGYNEQFF	TGCGCCAGCAGCCAAATTTTGACGGGGGGGTACAATGAGCAGTTCTTC
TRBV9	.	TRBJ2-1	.	CASSVARGSTYNEQFF	TGTGCCAGCAGCGTAGCTCGGGGGTCTACCTACAATGAGCAGTTCTTC
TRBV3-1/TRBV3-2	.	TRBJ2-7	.	CASSQIGVSYEQYF	TGTGCCAGCAGCCAAATAGGAGTCTCCTACGAGCAGTACTTC
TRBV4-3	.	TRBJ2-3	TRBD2	CASSQDRPLAGDTDTQYF	TGCGCCAGCAGCCAAGATCGCCCCCTAGCGGGGGACACAGATACGCAGTATTTT
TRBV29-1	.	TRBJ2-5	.	CSVPTPETQYF	TGCAGCGTCCCAACCCCAGAGACCCAGTACTTC